The 11 T cell receptor beta chains listed next were all sequenced from one sample in a study of blood T cell repertoires in COVID-19. This table comes from immunoSEQ multiplex PCR, and its TCRdb copy is limited to in-frame clones, with some not included. This table has roughly 250,000 clones, about 86% appearing once. Sequences were obtained from peripheral blood. All receptors derive from a middle-aged man with active or convalescent COVID-19.

The chain employs TRBV5-1 and TRBJ2-2, with D unclear. The V and J ends lost 2 bases and 2 bases respectively, with 4 bases between them. Germline V gene data show CDR1 as SGHRS and CDR2 as YFSETQ. This CDR3 is 13 amino acids long. The CDR3 loop reads CASSFQNTGELFF. The CDR3 bases are TGCGCCAGCAGCTTCCAAAACACCGGGGAGCTGTTTTTT.

V gene TRBV24-1 combines with J gene TRBJ2-1, with a possible D match to TRBD2 (5 bases). Trimming cost V 4 bases and J 0 bases, with 6 bases left between them. The CDR3 covers 14 residues. The germline gives CDR1 KGHDR, CDR2 SFDVKD. The CDR3 sequence: CATSEGGSYNEQFF. The CDR3 coding sequence is TGTGCCACCAGTGAAGGAGGCTCCTACAATGAGCAGTTCTTC.

This chain uses TRBV18 with TRBJ2-7; perhaps TRBD2 as D (7 bases). V shed 3 bases and J shed 0 bases, with 15 bases lying between them. This CDR3 region has 16 residues. Germline CDR1 is KGHSH and CDR2 is LQKENI. CDR3 residues: CASSPALGGGSYEQYF. The DNA of the CDR3 is TGTGCCAGCTCACCGGCGTTAGGGGGGGGCTCCTACGAGCAGTACTTC.

A few counts support this clone. The V call is TRBV7-6, the J call TRBJ2-1; D is perhaps TRBD2 (6 bases). Germline assignment: CDR1 SGHVS and CDR2 FNYEAQ. This CDR3 spans 12 amino acids. V lost 5 bases to trimming and J lost 7 bases, with 9 bases between them. The CDR3 region has the DNA TGTGCCAGCAGCCGCAGCGGGAATGAGCAGTTCTTC. This sequence encodes CASSRSGNEQFF. Full variable domain (missing parts from reference TRBV7-6 and TRBJ2-1): GAGVSQSPRYKVTKRGQDVALRCDPISGHVSLYWYRQALGQGPEFLTYFNYEAQQDKSGLPNDRFSAERPEGSISTLTIQRTEQRDSAMYRCASSRSGNEQFFGPGTRLTVL.

J is TRBJ1-3 and V is TRBV19; TRBD1 aligns across 7 bases. The CDR3 has 15 residues. Germline V gives CDR1 LNHDA, CDR2 SQIVND (reference sequence). J was trimmed by 2 bases and V by 1 base; bases with no gene match: 2. The CDR3 DNA sequence: TGTGCCAGTAGTATAGGCAGGGGGACTGGAAACACCATATATTTT. Protein: CASSIGRGTGNTIYF.

This clone has just one count. The J gene is TRBJ1-1, the V gene TRBV12-3 or TRBV12-4, with a tentative D call TRBD1 (5 bases). CDR3 length: 13 amino acids. Between the trimmed V and J ends, which lost 7 bases and 0 bases, there was a span of 9 bases. CDR3 bases: TGTGCCAGCAACAGGCTCATGAACACTGAAGCTTTCTTT. Translated: CASNRLMNTEAFF.

As regards this clone: Relative to the germline gene, one junction end is altered; a read error may explain this. The gene calls are TRBV7-7 and TRBJ2-1; perhaps TRBD2 as D (6 bases). The CDR3 is made up of 13 amino acids. Per germline, CDR1 SSHAT and CDR2 FNYEAQ (reference sequence). CDR3 protein: CASSLVWGDEQFF. CDR3 coding DNA: TGTGCTAGCAGCTTAGTGTGGGGGGATGAGCAGTTCTTC.

For this clone: The same CDR3 is also encoded by other DNA sequences in this sample. J is TRBJ1-1 and V is TRBV30; D is undetermined. This CDR3 is 12 amino acids long. Germline loops: CDR1 GTSNPN, CDR2 SVGIG (reference sequence). The ends were cut back, 2 bases at V and 1 base at J, with 5 bases in the middle. The CDR3: CAWSRENTEAFF. CDR3 nucleotide sequence: TGTGCCTGGAGTCGAGAGAACACTGAAGCTTTCTTT. Filled out from reference TRBV30 and TRBJ1-1, the complete variable domain reads SQTIHQWPATLVQPVGSPLSLECTVEGTSNPNLYWYRQAAGRGLQLLFYSVGIGQISSEVPQNLSASRPQDRQFILSSKKLLLSDSGFYLCAWSRENTEAFFGQGTRLTVV.

V and J are TRBV6-7 and TRBJ1-4; the D is unclear. TRBV6-7 is an ORF for which the function is uncertain. V dropped 2 bases and J dropped 8 bases, with 9 bases sitting between them. This CDR3 is 13 amino acids long. The CDR3 here is CASSYPREEKLFF. CDR3 in DNA: TGTGCCAGCAGTTACCCACGTGAGGAAAAACTGTTTTTT.

The rearrangement uses TRBV18 and TRBJ2-7, with 7 bases fitting TRBD1. In germline, CDR1 is KGHSH, CDR2 LQKENI. The CDR3 is 13 residues long. J was trimmed by 6 bases and V by 3 bases; bases with no gene match: 5. CDR3 nucleotide sequence: TGTGCCAGCTCACCGTATGGGACAGTCGAGCAGTACTTC. As protein: CASSPYGTVEQYF.

This clone was observed a few times. This chain connects TRBV6-5 to TRBJ1-2; D is undetermined. The germline V gene has CDR1 MNHEY and CDR2 SVGAGI. There are 13 residues in the CDR3. V was trimmed by 6 bases and J by 4 bases, leaving 12 bases between them. CDR3 in amino acids: CASSSSGFYGYTF. The CDR3 DNA sequence: TGTGCCAGCAGCTCCTCGGGATTCTATGGCTACACCTTC.